This passage covers 19 T cell receptor beta chains from one sample sequenced in a study of human T cells and chemical hapten exposure (dated by TCRdb to the early 2020s). In light of the paper, this sample's time point label describes: patch test 2, 6 weeks after DPC sensitization. This sample's treatment or condition label indicates: therapeutic diphenylcyclopropenone sensitization with weekly scalp DPC. The library was produced with RACE. The sequencer was a NextSeq 500. TCRdb trimmed public reads at Q25 via fastp, called clones via MiXCR and kept in-frame beta chains. Entries are consolidated by CDR3 protein sequence, retaining the most common genes and DNA. Recorded for this sample are under 100,000 distinct CDR3 sequences; 10% of them occurred a single time. The ten largest clones take up about 2.3% of the sample. The starting material was whole blood, obtained in connection with sensitization to the hapten diphenylcyclopropenone (DPC). These receptors all stem from a woman aged 30 to 39 with alopecia areata. Some clones in this sample may be carry-over from other donors' samples.

This clonotype has at least ten counts. This rearrangement joins TRBV2 to TRBJ2-3; D call uncertain. Deletions cut 7 bases from V and 3 bases from J, with 11 bases between. The CDR3 contains 13 residues. Germline V gives CDR1 SNHLY, CDR2 FYNNEI. The DNA of the CDR3 is TGTGCCAGCACGGCGGAGCAAACAGATACGCAGTATTTT. This codes for CASTAEQTDTQYF.

This clonotype was counted ten times or more. The V call is TRBV12-3 or TRBV12-4, the J call TRBJ1-6; D is unresolved. This CDR3 region has 13 residues. Trimming shortened V by 7 bases and J by 8 bases, and 12 bases separated the two germline ends. The CDR3 protein is CASTLETHSPLHF. The CDR3 nucleotides are TGTGCCAGCACTCTGGAGACTCATTCACCCCTCCACTTT.

This clonotype was recorded many times. The chain recombines TRBV7-9 with TRBJ2-7; D remains unclear. The V gene's germline CDR1 is SEHNR and CDR2 FQNEAQ (reference sequence). V dropped 5 bases and J dropped 2 bases, with 7 bases sitting between them. The CDR3 covers 12 residues. The DNA of the CDR3 is TGTGCCAGCAGCCCGGAGACCTACGAGCAGTACTTC. This encodes CASSPETYEQYF.

This clonotype has at least ten counts. This sequence joins TRBV29-1 and TRBJ1-1; TRBD1 agrees at 10 bases. J lost 4 bases, V lost 6 bases, and 8 bases had no gene match. CDR1 SQVTM and CDR2 ANQGSEA come from the germline V gene. This CDR3 contains 14 residues. CDR3 sequence: CSVRQGALSTEAFF. Written as DNA, the CDR3 is TGCAGCGTCCGACAGGGGGCTTTGAGCACTGAAGCTTTCTTT.

The chain uses TRBV27 and TRBJ2-7; no definite D call. V lost 3 bases and J 2 bases, leaving 11 bases between the germline ends. The germline gives CDR1 MNHEY, CDR2 SMNVEV (reference sequence). The CDR3 runs to 14 residues. The CDR3 DNA reads TGTGCCAGCAGTTTTACTCTCCACCCCTACGAGCAGTACTTC. It is translated as CASSFTLHPYEQYF.

This clonotype was seen repeatedly, ten times or more. The V call is TRBV2, the J call TRBJ1-6; a possible D gene is TRBD1 (5 bases). The CDR3 contains 12 residues. Germline V CDR1 and CDR2: SNHLY, FYNNEI. V was shortened by 7 bases and J by 10 bases, with 11 bases between the two germline ends. The CDR3 nucleotides are TGTGCCAGCATGGGGGAAAGATCACCCCTCCACTTT. Amino acid sequence: CASMGERSPLHF.

This clonotype appeared many times. The rearrangement joins TRBV11-3 to TRBJ2-7; TRBD2 might be the D (6 bases). The CDR3 is 16 amino acids. V was pared by 0 bases and J by 5 bases, with 17 bases between. CDR1 SGHNT and CDR2 YENEEA come from the germline V gene. The CDR3 spells CASSLDGGSRAHEQYF. The CDR3, as DNA: TGTGCCAGCAGCTTAGATGGGGGGAGCAGGGCCCACGAGCAGTACTTC.

This sequence joins TRBV6-2 or TRBV6-3 and TRBJ2-1, with unresolved D. From germline, CDR1 is MNHEY and CDR2 SVGEGT. This CDR3 spans 13 amino acids. The germline V and J ends were trimmed by 6 bases and 6 bases, with 12 bases remaining between them. The CDR3 DNA is TGTGCCAGCAGGGAGAGCAGTGGCAATGAGCAGTTCTTC. It yields the protein CASRESSGNEQFF.

This clonotype came up many times. This chain connects TRBV24-1 to TRBJ2-1; no firm D call. This CDR3 is 17 amino acids long. The germline V and J ends were trimmed by 5 bases and 10 bases, with 26 bases remaining between them. CDR1 and CDR2 (germline): KGHDR, SFDVKD. CDR3 amino acids: CATSARPESPLRTEQFF. The CDR3 region has the DNA TGTGCCACCAGTGCTCGGCCTGAATCCCCTTTGCGAACCGAGCAGTTCTTC.

The sample holds many counts of this clonotype. The gene calls are TRBV28 and TRBJ2-7; either TRBD1 or TRBD2 may supply D (5 bases each). CDR1 is MDHEN and CDR2 is SYDVKM in the germline V gene. CDR3 length equals 13 residues. Trimming pared 3 bases from V and 3 bases from J, leaving 9 bases between. CDR3 sequence reads: CASSFGTVYEQYF. The CDR3 region has the DNA TGTGCCAGCAGTTTCGGGACGGTCTACGAGCAGTACTTC.

V and J are TRBV21-1 and TRBJ1-2; the DNA was not used to check the table's D call, TRBD1. TRBV21-1 is deemed a pseudogene. The length of the CDR3 is 14 residues. CDR3 in amino acids: CASSKDRVDYGYTF. As DNA, the CDR3 is TGTGCCAGCAGCAAAGACAGGGTTGACTATGGCTACACCTTC.

Remarks on this clonotype: A much larger clone is a single base away; this may be a read error. J is TRBJ2-7 and V is TRBV6-2 or TRBV6-3; 12 nucleotides agree with TRBD1. Germline V CDR1 and CDR2: MNHEY, SVGEGT. This CDR3 region has 13 residues. Trimming removed 10 bases from V and 5 bases from J; junction bases left unmatched: 6. The CDR3 reads CATRDRGHDEQYF. Here the CDR3 DNA reads TGTGCCACTCGGGACAGGGGGCACGACGAGCAGTACTTC.

This clonotype has only a few counts. The V call is TRBV24-1, the J call TRBJ2-5; D unclear. There are 14 residues in the CDR3. Germline CDR1 KGHDR, CDR2 SFDVKD. V was cut by 11 bases and J by 0 bases, with 15 bases left in between. CDR3 coding DNA: TGTGCCAGCCCTCGCAGGCCGTACCAAGAGACCCAGTACTTC. Translation: CASPRRPYQETQYF.

This clonotype was seen many times. V is TRBV29-1 and J is TRBJ1-2; tentative D call: TRBD1 (5 bases). CDR1 and CDR2 from the germline V gene are SQVTM and ANQGSEA. The ends were cut back, 1 base at V and 3 bases at J, with 12 bases in the middle. This CDR3 contains 14 residues. The CDR3 reads CSVEVRGGDYGYTF. CDR3 DNA sequence: TGCAGCGTTGAAGTAAGGGGTGGAGACTATGGCTACACCTTC. Full variable domain (remainder filled in from reference TRBV29-1 and TRBJ1-2): SAVISQKPSRDICQRGTSLTIQCQVDSQVTMMFWYRQQPGQSLTLIATANQGSEATYESGFVIDKFPISRPNLTFSTLTVSNMSPEDSSIYLCSVEVRGGDYGYTFGSGTRLTVV.

The V and J genes are TRBV28 and TRBJ2-1; a possible D gene is TRBD2 (7 bases). There are 16 residues in the CDR3. V was clipped by 6 bases and J by 3 bases, with 18 bases between them. In germline, CDR1 is MDHEN, CDR2 SYDVKM. The CDR3 DNA reads as TGTGCCAGCAGCACCGCGGGGGCCCTTCTCTACAATGAGCAGTTCTTC. Its protein product is CASSTAGALLYNEQFF. Full variable domain (missing parts from reference TRBV28 and TRBJ2-1): DVKVTQSSRYLVKRTGEKVFLECVQDMDHENMFWYRQDPGLGLRLIYFSYDVKMKEKGDIPEGYSVSREKKERFSLILESASTNQTSMYLCASSTAGALLYNEQFFGPGTRLTVL.

Ten or more counts support this clonotype. The gene calls are TRBV5-5 and TRBJ2-5; unclear D gene. The CDR3 has 14 amino acids. Trimming took off 4 bases at V and 4 bases at J, with 14 bases between the two ends. Germline CDR1 reads SGHKS; CDR2 reads YYEKEE (reference sequence). As DNA, the CDR3 is TGTGCCAGCAGCGTCGACCCGATTTCAGAGACCCAGTACTTC. Translation gives CASSVDPISETQYF.

This clonotype has only a few counts. This sequence joins TRBV4-3 and TRBJ1-2, with D hard to call. The CDR3 has 17 residues. From germline, CDR1 is LGHNA and CDR2 YSLEER. V lost 0 bases and J lost 4, with 18 bases in between. DNA for the CDR3: TGCGCCAGCAGCCAAGATGCGACCGCCAGCCGTTCCTATGGCTACACCTTC. Amino acids: CASSQDATASRSYGYTF.

This clonotype was counted ten times or more. The rearrangement uses TRBV29-1 and TRBJ2-5; TRBD1 aligns across 9 bases. The length of the CDR3 is 13 residues. V gave up 5 bases and J gave up 4 bases; unmatched junction bases: 5. CDR1 is SQVTM and CDR2 is ANQGSEA in the germline V gene. The CDR3 here is CSVLTGGLETQYF. The CDR3 DNA follows: TGCAGCGTTTTGACAGGGGGGTTAGAGACCCAGTACTTC.

This clonotype turned up a few times. The chain links TRBV19 to TRBJ2-7; 8 nucleotides agree with TRBD1. Germline V gene data show CDR1 as LNHDA and CDR2 as SQIVND (reference sequence). V lost 5 bases and J lost 3; bases outside the gene matches: 9. The CDR3 totals 15 residues. This CDR3 is CASSRRDGQGYEQYF. CDR3 sequence (DNA): TGTGCCAGTAGTCGGCGCGATGGACAGGGCTACGAGCAGTACTTC.